The entry below gives a single T cell receptor (beta chain) sequence along with its context. These data belong to a study of blood T cell repertoires in COVID-19. Study in general: T cells, B-cell-depleted T cells, or PBMCs supplied cDNA or gDNA.

In terms of age and location, participants ranged from roughly 18 to 100 years and lived in about two dozen US areas. Cohorts were based on clinical histories the participants reported. The CDR3 spans 13 residues. From germline, CDR1 is SGHTA and CDR2 FQGTGA. V was trimmed by 2 bases and J by 6 bases, leaving 11 bases between them. Original processing methods: Estimation of nucleated cell counts was performed using reference gene primer amplification. TCRdb's copy holds only in-frame clones and misses some; the assay was immunoSEQ multiplex PCR. That table gives V, J and clone size, and the DNA gave D and trimming. The sample includes around 470,000 clones, 90% of them seen just once.

This receptor was obtained from a young man who had recovered from COVID-19. The genes are TRBV7-3 and TRBJ2-7, with D uncertain. Specimen: PBMCs or T cells enriched from blood (not recorded which). This chain's CDR3 is CASSLVSLGEQYF. The DNA of the CDR3 is TGTGCCAGCAGCTTAGTTAGTCTCGGCGAGCAGTACTTC.